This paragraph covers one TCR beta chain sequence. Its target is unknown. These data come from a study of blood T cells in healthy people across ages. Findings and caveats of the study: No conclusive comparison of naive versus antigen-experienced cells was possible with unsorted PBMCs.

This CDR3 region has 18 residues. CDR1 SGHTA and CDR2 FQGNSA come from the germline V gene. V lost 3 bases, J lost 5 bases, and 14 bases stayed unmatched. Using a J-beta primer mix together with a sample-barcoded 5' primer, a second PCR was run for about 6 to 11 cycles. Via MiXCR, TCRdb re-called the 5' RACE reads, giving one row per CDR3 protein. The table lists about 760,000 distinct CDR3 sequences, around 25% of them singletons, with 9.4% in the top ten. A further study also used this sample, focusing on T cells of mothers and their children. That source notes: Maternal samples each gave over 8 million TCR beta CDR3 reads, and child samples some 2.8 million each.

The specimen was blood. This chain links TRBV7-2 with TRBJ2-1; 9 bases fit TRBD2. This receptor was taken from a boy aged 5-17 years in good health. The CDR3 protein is CASSFDPFSGSGDNEQFF. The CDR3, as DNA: TGTGCCAGCAGCTTCGACCCTTTTAGCGGGAGCGGCGACAATGAGCAGTTCTTC. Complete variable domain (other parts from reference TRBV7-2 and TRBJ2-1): GAGVSQSPSNKVTEKGKDVELRCDPISGHTALYWYRQSLGQGLEFLIYFQGNSAPDKSGLPSDRFSAERTGGSVSTLTIQRTQQEDSAVYLCASSFDPFSGSGDNEQFFGPGTRLTVL.